A single sample gave rise to the 10 T cell receptor beta chains below, sequenced in a study of shared clonotypes between healthy human individuals. The method was immunoSEQ multiplex PCR; TCRdb's version includes in-frame clones alone and lacks a portion of them. The table lists 2 million to 2.5 million clones, 85% to 95% of them singletons, with about 0.37% in the top ten. The source material was naive CD4+ T cells from PBMCs. Subset given: CD45RA+ positively selected. These receptors all stem from a man aged 18 to 29 in good health. Some clones in this sample may be carry-over from other donors' samples.

This clone was found once. The chain joins TRBV28 to TRBJ2-7; no clear D. The germline V gene encodes CDR1 MDHEN and CDR2 SYDVKM. V dropped 4 bases and J dropped 6 bases, with 19 bases sitting between them. The CDR3 consists of 15 residues. In DNA form, the CDR3 reads TGTGCCAGCAGTTCATATCGTCTGGGGTTGAGCGAGCAGTACTTC. Translation gives CASSSYRLGLSEQYF.

V is TRBV5-1 and J is TRBJ2-5; D remains unclear. V lost 4 bases and J 5 bases, leaving 12 bases between the germline ends. Germline V gives CDR1 SGHRS, CDR2 YFSETQ. This CDR3 region has 13 residues. The CDR3 DNA sequence: TGCGCCAGCAGCCTCGACCTTATGGAGACCCAGTACTTC. It specifies CASSLDLMETQYF.

The chain links TRBV10-1 to TRBJ2-7; no firm D call. The germline V and J ends were trimmed by 4 bases and 0 bases, with 4 bases remaining between them. In germline, CDR1 is WNHNN, CDR2 SYGVQD (reference sequence). CDR3 length equals 12 residues. CDR3 nucleotide sequence: TGCGCCAGCAGTGGGAACTCCTACGAGCAGTACTTC. Translating it yields CASSGNSYEQYF.

The rearrangement uses TRBV30 and TRBJ1-5; D remains unclear. CDR1 is GTSNPN, CDR2 SVGIG, per germline (reference sequence). The CDR3 has 15 amino acids. Deletions cut 3 bases from V and 6 bases from J, with 18 bases between. The CDR3 DNA is TGTGCCTGGAGCCTCTTGGGGAGGTCGGGTCAGCCCCAGCATTTT. It is translated as CAWSLLGRSGQPQHF.

CDR3 in amino acids: CASSFWQGGDEQFF. The CDR3 DNA follows: TGCGCCAGCAGTTTTTGGCAGGGGGGCGATGAGCAGTTCTTC. V is TRBV5-1 and J is TRBJ2-1, with a weak D call TRBD1 (7 bases). V was cut by 5 bases and J by 8 bases, with 17 bases left in between. Looked up from germline, CDR1 is SGHRS and CDR2 is YFSETQ. There are 14 residues in the CDR3.

The CDR3 nucleotides are TGTGCCAGCAGCGTCATCAATGGGGCGGGCACCGGGGAGCTGTTTTTT. This translates into CASSVINGAGTGELFF. This chain joins TRBV28 and TRBJ2-2; D may correspond to TRBD1 or TRBD2 (5 bases each). V was shortened by 6 bases and J by 4 bases, with 18 bases between the two germline ends. Germline assignment: CDR1 MDHEN and CDR2 SYDVKM. The CDR3 has 16 amino acids. Drawing the rest from reference TRBV28 and TRBJ2-2, the complete variable domain is DVKVTQSSRYLVKRTGEKVFLECVQDMDHENMFWYRQDPGLGLRLIYFSYDVKMKEKGDIPEGYSVSREKKERFSLILESASTNQTSMYLCASSVINGAGTGELFFGEGSRLTVL.

The V call is TRBV5-4, the J call TRBJ2-5, with 8 bases fitting TRBD1. After removal of 4 bases from V and 1 base from J, the junction contained 9 bases not matched to a gene. The germline V gene encodes CDR1 SGHNT and CDR2 YYREEE (reference sequence). The CDR3 has 16 residues. The CDR3 region is CASSPGGGAFQETQYF. The CDR3, as DNA: TGTGCCAGCAGCCCAGGGGGCGGAGCTTTCCAAGAGACCCAGTACTTC.

To note about this clone: Other DNA sequences from this sample encode an identical CDR3 as well. The CDR3 coding sequence is TGTGCCAGCAGCAAAATAGGGGGGAACGAGCAGTACTTC. Translated, it gives CASSKIGGNEQYF. The rearrangement joins TRBV21-1 to TRBJ2-7. TRBV21-1 is designated a pseudogene. This CDR3 is built from 13 residues.

V and J are TRBV5-1 and TRBJ1-2; no reliable D call. This CDR3 region has 16 residues. Germline CDR1 reads SGHRS; CDR2 reads YFSETQ. V dropped 0 bases and J dropped 2 bases, with 14 bases sitting between them. In DNA form, the CDR3 reads TGCGCCAGCAGCTTGGCCGCGGTATCGGCCAACTATGGCTACACCTTC. It translates to CASSLAAVSANYGYTF.

This rearrangement joins TRBV28 to TRBJ1-6, with D possibly being TRBD1 (6 bases). There are 14 residues in the CDR3. The V and J ends lost 2 bases and 8 bases respectively, with 10 bases between them. The germline gives CDR1 MDHEN, CDR2 SYDVKM. The CDR3 DNA follows: TGTGCCAGCAGTTTAACAGGGAGATATTCACCCCTCCACTTT. Its protein product is CASSLTGRYSPLHF. The full variable domain, in which reference TRBV28 and TRBJ1-6 provide the parts outside the CDR3, is DVKVTQSSRYLVKRTGEKVFLECVQDMDHENMFWYRQDPGLGLRLIYFSYDVKMKEKGDIPEGYSVSREKKERFSLILESASTNQTSMYLCASSLTGRYSPLHFGNGTRLTVT.